This TCR beta chain was profiled in a study of cytomegalovirus exposure and HLA in healthy donors. Study-level results: Another analysis was done later, and it associated 17,000 or so TCR beta sequences with HLA alleles at 0.05 false discovery rate.

The study ran its PCR with 60 Vbeta and 13 Jbeta primers. In the study's own analysis: An analysis that came later counted roughly 80 million unique TCR beta chains, approximately 11 million shared. Profiled with immunoSEQ multiplex PCR; TCRdb holds only in-frame clones, not every one. D and trimming come from the DNA, and the V and J calls and clone size come from that table. The sample shows roughly 190,000 clones, 79% of them seen only once. As for this clone: Its antigen is as yet unknown.

Trimming took off 4 bases at V and 7 bases at J, with 14 bases between the two ends. The CDR3 is 15 residues long. The V gene's germline CDR1 is MNHNS and CDR2 SASEGT. Sequencing input: PBMCs. The sequence was obtained from a girl between 5 and 17 years old in good health and CMV-seropositive. This chain connects TRBV6-1 to TRBJ1-6; no clear D gene. The CDR3 region has the DNA TGTGCCAGCAGTGGGGAGACTGGGTGGAATTCACCCCTCCACTTT. Translation: CASSGETGWNSPLHF.